A selection of T cell receptor beta chains follows, all from one sample in a study of CD8+CD57+ T cells in acquired aplastic anemia. TCRdb itself ran the reads through MiXCR, one entry per CDR3 protein. The sample records approximately 200,000 distinct CDR3 sequences, around 59% being singletons. Specimen: sorted CD4+, CD8+, or CD8+CD57+ T cells (not recorded which) from PBMCs. The receptor set was obtained from a human donor in good health, serving as a control. Each CDR3 is given without its conserved first and last residue. D genes are given only for firm matches.

v_call d_call cdr3_aa
TRBV9 . ASSVDRHGYT
TRBV25-1 TRBD1 ASSFVLTGSSYGQY
TRBV7-4 . ASSWGTSYEQY
TRBV19 TRBD1 AARTGGTEAF
TRBV7-9 . ASSYSGDSPLH
TRBV10-3 . AISVGGGGDYGYT
TRBV10-3 . ASSVTNTGGLF
TRBV25-1 . ALTYNGRNTIY
TRBV10-2 . ASSEERNEQY
TRBV20-1 . SARNPGRISGNTIY
TRBV30 . ALRRRQYNEQF
TRBV20-1 TRBD2 SARLAGLSYEQY
TRBV29-1 . SSPNGYTLNTEAF
TRBV5-5 . ASSQEIPGTSTYNEQY
TRBV7-8 . ASSLGESDGYT
TRBV29-1 . SVLLQTYEQY
TRBV19 . ASIPGTRGEAF
TRBV24-1 . ATSDFRGAGYT
TRBV6-2/TRBV6-3 . ASSFSSSGANVLT
TRBV20-1 . SARPLDTEAF
TRBV5-1 . ASSLGAEKIYGYT
TRBV2 TRBD2 ASDLGLAGGHTQPTGELF
TRBV7-9 TRBD1 ASKPRTGPTYEQY
TRBV10-3 TRBD2 AISPGTSVYEQY
TRBV10-3 . AISQDSEYGYT
TRBV5-1 TRBD1 ASSLASSSRDRGQPQH
TRBV20-1 . SATELSYEQY
TRBV7-2 TRBD1 ASSLGGGGSPLH
TRBV2 TRBD2 ASSHRLAGAGENTGELF
TRBV7-2 TRBD1 ASSRDRDQPQH
TRBV7-2 . ASSLLPSVRQPPYNEQF
TRBV7-2 . ASSLVGTGSGELF